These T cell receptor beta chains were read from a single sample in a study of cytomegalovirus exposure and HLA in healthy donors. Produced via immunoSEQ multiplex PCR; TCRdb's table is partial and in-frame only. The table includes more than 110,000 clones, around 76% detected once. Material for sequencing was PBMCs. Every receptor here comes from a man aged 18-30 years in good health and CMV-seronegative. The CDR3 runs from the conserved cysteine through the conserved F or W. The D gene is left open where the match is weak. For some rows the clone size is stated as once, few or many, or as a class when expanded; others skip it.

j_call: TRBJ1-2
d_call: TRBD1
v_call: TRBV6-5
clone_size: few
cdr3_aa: CASSSTGAAGYTF
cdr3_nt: TGTGCCAGCAGTTCCACAGGGGCCGCGGGCTACACCTTC

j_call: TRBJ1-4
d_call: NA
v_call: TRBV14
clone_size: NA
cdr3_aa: CASSQAGNEKLFF
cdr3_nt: TGTGCCAGCAGCCAAGCGGGGAATGAAAAACTGTTTTTT

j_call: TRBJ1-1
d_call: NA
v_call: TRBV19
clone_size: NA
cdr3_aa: CASSIRQGDTEAFF
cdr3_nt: TGTGCCAGTAGTATAAGGCAAGGGGACACTGAAGCTTTCTTT

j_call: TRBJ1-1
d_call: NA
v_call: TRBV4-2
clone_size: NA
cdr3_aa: CASSQERGFGVPEAFF
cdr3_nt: TGTGCCAGCAGCCAAGAAAGGGGTTTCGGAGTCCCTGAAGCTTTCTTT

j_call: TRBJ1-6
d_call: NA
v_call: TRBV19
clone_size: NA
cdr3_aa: CASSVGNSPLHF
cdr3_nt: TGTGCCAGTAGTGTCGGTAATTCACCCCTCCACTTT

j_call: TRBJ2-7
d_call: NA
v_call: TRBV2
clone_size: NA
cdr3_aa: CASSEAYTSSEQYF
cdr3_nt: TGTGCCAGCAGTGAAGCCTACACTAGCTCCGAGCAGTACTTC

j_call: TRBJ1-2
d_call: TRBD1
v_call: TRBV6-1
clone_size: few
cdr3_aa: CASSVLQGIMAGYTF
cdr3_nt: TGTGCCAGCAGTGTATTACAGGGGATAATGGCTGGCTACACCTTC

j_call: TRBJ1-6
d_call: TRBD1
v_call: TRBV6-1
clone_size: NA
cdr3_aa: CASRPGQGVSPLHF
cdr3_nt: TGTGCCAGCCGCCCTGGACAGGGCGTTTCACCCCTCCACTTT

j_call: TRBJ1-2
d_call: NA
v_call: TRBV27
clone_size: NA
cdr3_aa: CASSLVSGGGTYGYTF
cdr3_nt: TGTGCCAGCAGTTTAGTCTCGGGAGGGGGGACCTATGGCTACACCTTC

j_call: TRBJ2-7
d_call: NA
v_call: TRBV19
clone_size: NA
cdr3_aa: CASSSADPGAYEQYF
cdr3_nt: TGTGCCAGTAGTTCCGCGGACCCCGGGGCCTACGAGCAGTACTTC

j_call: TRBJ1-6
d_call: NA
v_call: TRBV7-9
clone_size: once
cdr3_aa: CASSSDADSSYNSPLHF
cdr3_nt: TGTGCCAGCAGCTCCGACGCGGATAGCTCCTATAATTCACCCCTCCACTTT

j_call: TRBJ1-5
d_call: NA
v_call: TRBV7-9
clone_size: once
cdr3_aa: CASSSHRVSNQPQHF
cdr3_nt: TGTGCCAGCAGCTCTCACAGGGTTAGCAATCAGCCCCAGCATTTT

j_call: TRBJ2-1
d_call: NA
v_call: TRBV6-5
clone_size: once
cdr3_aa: CASIARDNEQFF
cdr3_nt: TGTGCCAGCATCGCCAGGGACAATGAGCAGTTCTTC

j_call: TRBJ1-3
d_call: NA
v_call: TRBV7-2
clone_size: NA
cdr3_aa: CASSLKGGGNTIYF
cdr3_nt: TGTGCCAGCAGCTTAAAAGGGGGTGGAAACACCATATATTTT

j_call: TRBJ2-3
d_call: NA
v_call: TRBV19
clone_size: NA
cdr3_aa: CASSMGTLDTQYF
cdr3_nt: TGTGCCAGTAGTATGGGGACTCTAGATACGCAGTATTTT

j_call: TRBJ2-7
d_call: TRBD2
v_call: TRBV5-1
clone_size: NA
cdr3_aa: CASSLSPSGGRDEQYF
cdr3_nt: TGCGCCAGCAGCCTAAGCCCTAGCGGGGGGCGGGACGAGCAGTACTTC

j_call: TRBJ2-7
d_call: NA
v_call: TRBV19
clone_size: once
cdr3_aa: CASSIGGAPYEQYF
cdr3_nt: TGTGCCAGTAGTATCGGCGGGGCCCCCTACGAGCAGTACTTC

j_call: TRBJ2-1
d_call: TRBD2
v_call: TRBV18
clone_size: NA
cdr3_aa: CASSPTLAGGIGNEQFF
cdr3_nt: TGTGCCAGCTCACCAACCCTAGCGGGAGGTATAGGCAATGAGCAGTTCTTC

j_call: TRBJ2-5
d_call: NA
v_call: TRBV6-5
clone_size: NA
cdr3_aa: CASSPLGQSETQYF
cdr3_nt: TGTGCCAGCAGTCCCCTAGGACAGTCGGAGACCCAGTACTTC

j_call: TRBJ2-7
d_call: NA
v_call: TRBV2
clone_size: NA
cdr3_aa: CASSEVGSDYEQYF
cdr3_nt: TGTGCCAGCAGTGAAGTCGGCAGCGACTACGAGCAGTACTTC

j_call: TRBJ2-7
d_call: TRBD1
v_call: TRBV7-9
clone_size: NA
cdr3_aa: CASSFTAGTGNYEQYF
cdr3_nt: TGTGCCAGCAGCTTCACCGCCGGGACAGGGAACTACGAGCAGTACTTC

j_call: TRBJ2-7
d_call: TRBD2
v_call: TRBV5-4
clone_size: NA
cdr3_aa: CASSAGIAGTVGQYF
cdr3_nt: TGTGCCAGCAGCGCTGGGATAGCGGGTACGGTGGGGCAGTACTTC